The present T cell receptor (beta chain) was sequenced within a study of cytomegalovirus exposure and HLA in healthy donors. In the study overall: The 120 or so validation repertoires used the same platform as the 666 first-cohort repertoires, a later analysis reported. General study findings and limits: Most TCR sequences showed up rarely, but some public TCRs showed up in many donors. One later analysis, an examination of the roughly 110 validation repertoires, found that first-cohort TCR clusters tended to co-occur in them.

Regarding this clone: Its antigen is undetermined.

The data were produced by immunoSEQ multiplex PCR, yet TCRdb's version contains in-frame clones alone and is incomplete. The sample holds some 130,000 clones; about nine tenths are singletons and the top ten take 2.9%. This CDR3 has 16 residues. The germline CDR1 and CDR2 sequences are SGHTA and FQGNSA. V lost 5 bases and J lost 0, with 17 bases in between. V usage is TRBV7-2 and J usage is TRBJ2-7; tentative D call: TRBD2 (5 bases). The sequence derives from a man aged 18 to 35 in good health and CMV-seronegative. The specimen was PBMCs. The CDR3 DNA reads as TGTGCCAGCAGCCACCCTATGGAGGCAACCTCCTACGAGCAGTACTTC. This codes for CASSHPMEATSYEQYF.